These 18 T cell receptor beta chains share one sample of origin, sequenced in a study of T-cell reconstitution after alpha-beta-depleted transplantation in children. Researchers prepared the TCRbeta library using unique molecular identifiers, the study reports. TCRdb reanalysed the PCR reads using MiXCR and keeps one entry per CDR3 protein. The sample lists a few hundred thousand distinct CDR3 sequences; roughly 10% were seen once. The starting material was peripheral blood, obtained 180 days after TCRalphabeta/CD19-depleted stem cell transplant. All receptors derive from a male patient between 2 and 15 years old who had a stem cell transplant for chronic granulomatous disease, so the T cells may come from the graft donor.

This clonotype was detected ten times or more. The V gene is TRBV7-3, the J gene TRBJ2-4; D perhaps matches TRBD1 (6 bases). Between the trimmed V and J ends, which lost 1 base and 3 bases, there was a span of 13 bases. The CDR3 is 16 residues long. Looked up from germline, CDR1 is SGHTA and CDR2 is FQGTGA. The CDR3 sequence is CASSLNSGVGKNIQYF. CDR3 DNA: TGTGCCAGCAGCTTAAATTCAGGGGTGGGCAAAAACATTCAGTACTTC.

This clonotype was observed many times. The chain has TRBV5-6 and TRBJ2-5; D could derive from TRBD1 or TRBD2 (7 bases each). Trimming stripped 5 bases from V and 4 bases from J, with 15 bases between. CDR3 size: 14 residues. Germline CDR1 reads SGHDT; CDR2 reads YYEEEE. For the CDR3, the DNA is TGTGCCAGCAGAGCGGGACAGTCCGGAGAGACCCAGTACTTC. Translation gives CASRAGQSGETQYF.

This clonotype has a single count. This sequence joins TRBV18 and TRBJ1-1; D remains ambiguous. Germline V gene data show CDR1 as KGHSH and CDR2 as LQKENI. The CDR3 is 14 residues long. V was trimmed by 3 bases and J by 1 base, leaving 9 bases between them. The CDR3 DNA reads TGTGCCAGCTCACCCGGAATCCCGAACACTGAAGCTTTCTTT. As protein: CASSPGIPNTEAFF.

In this sample, this clonotype turned up many times. V and J are TRBV5-1 and TRBJ1-2, with 7 bases fitting TRBD1. The CDR3 has 15 amino acids. CDR1 is SGHRS and CDR2 is YFSETQ in the germline V gene. Trimming cost V 1 base and J 3 bases; bases outside gene matches: 6. CDR3 loop: CASSLMRQGYYGYTF. The CDR3 DNA follows: TGCGCCAGCAGCTTGATGAGACAGGGCTACTATGGCTACACCTTC.

This clonotype showed up many times. The chain joins TRBV4-1 to TRBJ2-3, with no clear D. The CDR3 totals 15 residues. Trimming removed 6 bases from V and 2 bases from J, with 15 bases in between. From germline, CDR1 is MGHRA and CDR2 YSYEKL. The CDR3 nucleotides read TGCGCCAGCAGGCCCGATCAGACCTCCACAGATACGCAGTATTTT. Residues: CASRPDQTSTDTQYF.

This clonotype was detected ten times or more. The rearrangement uses TRBV6-2 or TRBV6-3 and TRBJ1-2, with D possibly matching TRBD1 (5 bases). Germline V lookup: CDR1 MNHEY, CDR2 SVGEGT. Between the trimmed V and J ends, which lost 10 bases and 4 bases, there was a span of 16 bases. The CDR3 sequence is 13 residues long. The CDR3 coding sequence is TGTGCCACCCTGGACCGGGGCAGCTATGGCTACACCTTC. Protein product: CATLDRGSYGYTF.

This clonotype has a count of ten or more. V usage is TRBV20-1 and J usage is TRBJ1-2; 9 bases line up with TRBD1. The CDR3 is 15 amino acids. Germline CDR1 reads DFQATT; CDR2 reads SNEGSKA (reference sequence). The trim removed 7 bases at V and 4 bases at J, leaving 13 bases unmatched. The CDR3 here is CSVFFWTGVSYGYTF. The DNA of the CDR3 is TGCAGTGTCTTCTTTTGGACAGGGGTTTCCTATGGCTACACCTTC.

This clonotype was seen just once. This chain connects TRBV4-1 to TRBJ2-5; TRBD2 might be the D (7 bases). V lost 3 bases to trimming and J lost 5 bases, with 22 bases between them. The CDR3 sequence is 17 residues long. Germline-derived CDR1 and CDR2 are MGHRA and YSYEKL. CDR3 nucleotides: TGCGCCAGCAGCCATGGCTGGGGGGGGGGCGGAGGGGAGACCCAGTACTTC. Translated, it gives CASSHGWGGGGGETQYF.

This clonotype has ten or more counts. This chain uses TRBV12-3 or TRBV12-4 with TRBJ2-7; D not certain. V was cut by 0 bases and J by 3 bases, with 6 bases left in between. The CDR3 covers 13 residues. The CDR3 region is CASSLAPNYEQYF. CDR3 DNA sequence: TGTGCCAGCAGTTTAGCTCCAAACTACGAGCAGTACTTC.

Worth noting for this clonotype: One end of the junction fails to match germline, which may point to a read error. This chain links TRBV12-3 or TRBV12-4 with TRBJ1-5, with D uncertain. CDR3 length: 12 residues. This chain's CDR3 is CASSSKDQPQDF. In DNA, the CDR3 is TGTGCCAGCAGTTCGAAAGATCAGCCCCAGGATTTT.

This clonotype was observed many times. The genes are TRBV12-3 or TRBV12-4 and TRBJ1-6; TRBD1 matches at 7 bases. The CDR3 length is 16 residues. The junction had 0 bases not matched to a gene; V was cut back by 0 bases and J by 1 base. Here the CDR3 reads CASSLAGQSYNSPLHF. The CDR3 DNA is TGTGCCAGCAGTTTAGCGGGACAGTCCTATAATTCACCCCTCCACTTT.

This clonotype came up a few times. The chain couples TRBV3-1 to TRBJ2-7; either TRBD1 or TRBD2 may fit D (5 bases each). Trimming removed 6 bases from V and 6 bases from J, with 24 bases in between. The CDR3 runs 16 residues. Germline CDR1 is LGHDT and CDR2 is YNNKEL (reference sequence). The CDR3 loop reads CASSYLPGTATSEQYF. DNA of the CDR3: TGTGCCAGCAGTTATCTCCCCGGGACGGCAACTTCCGAGCAGTACTTC.

This clonotype was observed many times. This chain uses TRBV9 with TRBJ2-2; 8 bases are shared with TRBD2. Germline trimming cut 0 bases from V and 2 bases from J; bases unmatched to any gene: 9. This CDR3 spans 18 amino acids. CDR1 is SGDLS and CDR2 is YYNGEE in the germline V gene. CDR3 coding DNA: TGTGCCAGCAGCGTAGGTTGGGGGCTAGCGGGTAACACCGGGGAGCTGTTTTTT. Translation gives CASSVGWGLAGNTGELFF.

Ten or more counts support this clonotype. V and J are TRBV5-1 and TRBJ2-3; 7 bases align to TRBD2. Trimming removed 7 bases from V and 4 bases from J; junction bases left unmatched: 6. The CDR3 runs 13 residues. The V gene's germline CDR1 is SGHRS and CDR2 YFSETQ. Written as DNA, the CDR3 is TGCGCCAGCCGTTCGGGAGGCGCAGATACGCAGTATTTT. Its protein is CASRSGGADTQYF.

This clonotype was detected many times. This sequence joins TRBV7-9 and TRBJ2-1; D remains unclear. This CDR3 region has 13 residues. V lost 0 bases and J lost 5, with 5 bases in between. Germline lookup yields CDR1 SEHNR and CDR2 FQNEAQ (reference sequence). The CDR3 nucleotides are TGTGCCAGCAGCTTAGCCCTCGACAATGAGCAGTTCTTC. Protein sequence: CASSLALDNEQFF.

This clonotype was seen repeatedly, ten times or more. The chain links TRBV7-2 to TRBJ1-6; D possibly corresponds to TRBD1 (5 bases). This CDR3 region has 16 residues. Germline CDR1 SGHTA, CDR2 FQGNSA. Trimming stripped 3 bases from V and 7 bases from J, with 16 bases between. The CDR3 loop is CASSFLPGTENSPLHF. The CDR3 region has the DNA TGTGCCAGCAGCTTCCTTCCCGGGACGGAAAATTCACCCCTCCACTTT.

Concerning this clonotype itself: A single base separates this from a much larger clone, so it may be a read error. The CDR3 coding sequence is TGCAGTGCGTTCGCGGGAGGGGTGGCCGGGGACCAGCCCCAGCATTTT. Its translation is CSAFAGGVAGDQPQHF. The chain carries TRBV20-1 and TRBJ1-5, with a weak D call TRBD1 (5 bases). V dropped 6 bases and J dropped 7 bases, with 25 bases sitting between them. Germline CDR1 is DFQATT and CDR2 is SNEGSKA (reference sequence). The CDR3 runs 16 residues.

This clonotype has more than one count but fewer than ten. The rearrangement uses TRBV30 and TRBJ2-7, with 7 bases lining up with TRBD2. Trimming removed 1 base from V and 4 bases from J; junction bases left unmatched: 22. Germline V gene sequence: CDR1 GTSNPN, CDR2 SVGIG (reference sequence). There are 19 residues in the CDR3. The CDR3, as DNA: TGTGCCTGGAGTGGTGACGGGGGACCCGTGAGGACTAGTCTTTACGAGCAGTACTTC. Translated, it gives CAWSGDGGPVRTSLYEQYF.